This T cell receptor beta chain was captured in a study of OX40 agonist ivuxolimab in advanced cancers. About the study as a whole: Ivuxolimab was a fully human IgG2 agonistic monoclonal antibody targeting the costimulatory receptor OX40 (CD134). In the dose-escalation cohort, 82.7% of patients were male, and the mean age was around 60 years, with a range of 23 to 79. The monotherapy dose-escalation portion (N ≈ 50 patients) of the phase I ivuxolimab trial is reported in the paper. Intravenous ivuxolimab was administered to patients every 2 weeks at six dose levels: 0.01, 0.1, 0.3, 1.5, 3 and 10 mg/kg. Of the 50 or so patients in dose escalation, 19 had hepatocellular carcinoma, some 15 had melanoma, 9 had renal cell carcinoma and 9 had head and neck cancer. Partial responses were achieved by three dose-escalation patients, of whom one had hepatocellular carcinoma and two had cutaneous melanoma. The purpose of peripheral TCRbeta sequencing was to test whether ivuxolimab changed TCR sequence diversity and led to clonal T-cell expansion. Patients were allowed to have had prior anti-PD-1, anti-PD-L1 or anti-CTLA-4 therapy, and around two fifths of the dose-escalation patients had been treated with checkpoint inhibitors.

Beyond this particular receptor, the publication reports: In partial responders in the 0.1-3.0 mg/kg groups, normalized peripheral clonal expansion was found to be among the lowest, especially among CD8+ T cells. Which antigens the clonally expanded peripheral T cells were specific for was not determined. Low levels of normalized T-cell clonal expansion were also seen in some nonresponding patients. At doses of 0.1 to 3.0 mg/kg, clonal expansion of both CD4+ and CD8+ blood T cells was observed from baseline to week 6. On average, CD8+ T cells showed more expanded clones than CD4+ T cells after ivuxolimab.

Details on this clone: Its binding antigen is unknown. The sample holds no much larger clone one base away, and base qualities are not on file.

At the junction V is shortened by 3 bases and J by 1 base, with 15 bases in between. The CDR3 holds 16 amino acids from the cysteine to the phenylalanine. The retained sequence is limited to the CDR3, 48 bases, with the frame set at the first base. From a lookup of the germline V gene (reference sequence), CDR1 and CDR2 are LNHDA and SQIVND. Patients with autoimmune disease history or receiving systemic immunosuppression were excluded from the trial. Peripheral blood for TCR sequencing was collected from all dose cohorts at baseline, on cycle 4 day 1, and on cycle 7 day 1. The samples were taken from a phase I, first-in-human, multicenter, open-label dose-escalation trial of ivuxolimab. Adults with locally advanced or metastatic head and neck squamous cell, hepatocellular, melanoma or renal cell carcinoma were enrolled in the trial. Before TCR sequencing, CD4+ T cells and CD8+ T cells were sorted from peripheral blood as separate populations.

For sequencing of the TCRbeta CDR3 region, genomic DNA was extracted from the sorted cells. The immunoSEQ Assay was used to sequence the TCRbeta CDR3 regions. TCRdb took over this immuneACCESS table, retaining in-frame rearrangements with V and J assigned. Such tables are incomplete; in checked studies, under half of the missing clones stem from an unresolved V gene, and the remainder is unexplained. This sample gives 78,000 or so clones in total; roughly 90% of them show up just once. Together, the top ten hold approximately 0.45% of the sample. The sequence joins TRBV19 to TRBJ1-1; a weak D assignment points to TRBD1 (5 bases agree). The source of this sequence is an adult with an advanced solid tumor such as melanoma, head and neck, liver or kidney cancer. Specimen: CD4+ or CD8+ T cells sorted from blood, collected in a trial of the OX40 agonist ivuxolimab. The CDR3 reads as follows: CASSMGQGWANTEAFF. The DNA is TGTGCCAGTAGTATGGGGCAGGGATGGGCGAACACTGAAGCTTTCTTT.